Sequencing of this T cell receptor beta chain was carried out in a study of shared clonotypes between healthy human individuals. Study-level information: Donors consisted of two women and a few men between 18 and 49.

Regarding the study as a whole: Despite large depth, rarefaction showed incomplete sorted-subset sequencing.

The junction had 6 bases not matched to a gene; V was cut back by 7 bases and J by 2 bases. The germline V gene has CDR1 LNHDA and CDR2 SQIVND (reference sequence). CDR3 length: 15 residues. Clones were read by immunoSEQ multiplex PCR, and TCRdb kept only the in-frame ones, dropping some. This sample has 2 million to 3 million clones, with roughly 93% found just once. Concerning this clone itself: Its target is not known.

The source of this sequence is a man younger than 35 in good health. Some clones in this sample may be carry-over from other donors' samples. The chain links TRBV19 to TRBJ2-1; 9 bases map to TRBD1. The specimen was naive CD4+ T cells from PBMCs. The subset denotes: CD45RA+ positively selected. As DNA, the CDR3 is TGTGCCAGTATGGGGACAGGGCTCCCCTACAATGAGCAGTTCTTC. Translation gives CASMGTGLPYNEQFF. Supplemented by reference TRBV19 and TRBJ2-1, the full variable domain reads DGGITQSPKYLFRKEGQNVTLSCEQNLNHDAMYWYRQDPGQGLRLIYYSQIVNDFQKGDIAEGYSVSREKKESFPLTVTSAQKNPTAFYLCASMGTGLPYNEQFFGPGTRLTVL.